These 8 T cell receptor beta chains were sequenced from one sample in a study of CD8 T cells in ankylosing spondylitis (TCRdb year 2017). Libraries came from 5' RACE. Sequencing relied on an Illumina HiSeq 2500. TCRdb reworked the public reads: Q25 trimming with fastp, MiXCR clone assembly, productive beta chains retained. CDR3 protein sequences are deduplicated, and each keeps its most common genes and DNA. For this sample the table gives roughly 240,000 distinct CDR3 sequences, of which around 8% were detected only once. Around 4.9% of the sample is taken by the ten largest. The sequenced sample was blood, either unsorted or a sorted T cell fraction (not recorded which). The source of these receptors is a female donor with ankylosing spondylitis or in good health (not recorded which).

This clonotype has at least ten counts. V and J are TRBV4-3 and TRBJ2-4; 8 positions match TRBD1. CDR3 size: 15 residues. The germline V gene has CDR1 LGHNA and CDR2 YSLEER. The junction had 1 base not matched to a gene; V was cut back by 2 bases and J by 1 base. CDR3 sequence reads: CASSQRTGAKNIQYF. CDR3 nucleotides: TGCGCCAGCAGCCAAAGGACAGGGGCCAAAAACATTCAGTACTTC.

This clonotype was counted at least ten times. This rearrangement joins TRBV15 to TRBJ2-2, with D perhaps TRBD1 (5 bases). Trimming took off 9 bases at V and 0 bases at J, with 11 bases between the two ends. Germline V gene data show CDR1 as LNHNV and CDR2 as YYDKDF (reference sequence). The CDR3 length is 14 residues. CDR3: CATQGSANTGELFF. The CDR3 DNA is TGTGCCACGCAGGGATCCGCGAACACCGGGGAGCTGTTTTTT.

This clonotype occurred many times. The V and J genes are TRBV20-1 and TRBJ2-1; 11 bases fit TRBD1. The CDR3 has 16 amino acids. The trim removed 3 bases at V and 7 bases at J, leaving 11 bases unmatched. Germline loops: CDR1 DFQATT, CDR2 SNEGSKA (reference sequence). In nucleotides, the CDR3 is TGCAGTGCTAGCCCCCTCAGGACAGGGGGCAAGAATGAGCAGTTCTTC. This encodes CSASPLRTGGKNEQFF.

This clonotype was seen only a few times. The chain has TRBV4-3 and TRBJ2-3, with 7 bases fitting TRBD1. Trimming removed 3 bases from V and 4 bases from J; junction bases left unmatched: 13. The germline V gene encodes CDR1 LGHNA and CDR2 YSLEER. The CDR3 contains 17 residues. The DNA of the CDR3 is TGCGCCAGCAGCCATTACCAGACAGGGACGAGCGCAGATACGCAGTATTTT. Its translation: CASSHYQTGTSADTQYF.

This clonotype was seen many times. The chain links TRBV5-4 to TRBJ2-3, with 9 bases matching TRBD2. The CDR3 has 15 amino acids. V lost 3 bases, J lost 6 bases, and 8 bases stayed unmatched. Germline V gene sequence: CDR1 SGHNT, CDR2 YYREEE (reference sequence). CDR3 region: CASSSQREVGDTQYF. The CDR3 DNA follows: TGTGCCAGCAGCTCCCAGCGGGAGGTGGGGGATACGCAGTATTTT. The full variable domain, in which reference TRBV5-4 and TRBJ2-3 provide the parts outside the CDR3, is ETGVTQSPTHLIKTRGQQVTLRCSSQSGHNTVSWYQQALGQGPQFIFQYYREEENGRGNFPPRFSGLQFPNYSSELNVNALELDDSALYLCASSSQREVGDTQYFGPGTRLTVL.

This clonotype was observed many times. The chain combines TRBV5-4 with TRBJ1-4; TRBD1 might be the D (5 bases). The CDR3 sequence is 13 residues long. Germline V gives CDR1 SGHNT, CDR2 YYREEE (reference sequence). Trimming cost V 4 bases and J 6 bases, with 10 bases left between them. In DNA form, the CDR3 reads TGTGCCAGCAGCCCGGGACCGGATGAAAAACTGTTTTTT. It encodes CASSPGPDEKLFF. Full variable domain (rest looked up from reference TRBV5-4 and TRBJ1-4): ETGVTQSPTHLIKTRGQQVTLRCSSQSGHNTVSWYQQALGQGPQFIFQYYREEENGRGNFPPRFSGLQFPNYSSELNVNALELDDSALYLCASSPGPDEKLFFGSGTQLSVL.

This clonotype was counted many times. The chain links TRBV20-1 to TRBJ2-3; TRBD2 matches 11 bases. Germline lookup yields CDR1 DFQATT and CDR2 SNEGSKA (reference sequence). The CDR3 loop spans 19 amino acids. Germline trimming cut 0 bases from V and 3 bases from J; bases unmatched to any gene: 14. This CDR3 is CSARDETLAGGPGTDTQYF. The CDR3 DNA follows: TGCAGTGCTAGAGACGAGACCCTAGCGGGAGGCCCGGGAACAGATACGCAGTATTTT.

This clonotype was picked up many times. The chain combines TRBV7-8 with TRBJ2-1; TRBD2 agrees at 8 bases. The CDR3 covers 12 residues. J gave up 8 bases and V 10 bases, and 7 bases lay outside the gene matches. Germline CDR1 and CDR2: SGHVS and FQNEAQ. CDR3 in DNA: TGTGCCACGGGACTAGGAGGCGATGAGCAGTTCTTC. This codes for CATGLGGDEQFF.